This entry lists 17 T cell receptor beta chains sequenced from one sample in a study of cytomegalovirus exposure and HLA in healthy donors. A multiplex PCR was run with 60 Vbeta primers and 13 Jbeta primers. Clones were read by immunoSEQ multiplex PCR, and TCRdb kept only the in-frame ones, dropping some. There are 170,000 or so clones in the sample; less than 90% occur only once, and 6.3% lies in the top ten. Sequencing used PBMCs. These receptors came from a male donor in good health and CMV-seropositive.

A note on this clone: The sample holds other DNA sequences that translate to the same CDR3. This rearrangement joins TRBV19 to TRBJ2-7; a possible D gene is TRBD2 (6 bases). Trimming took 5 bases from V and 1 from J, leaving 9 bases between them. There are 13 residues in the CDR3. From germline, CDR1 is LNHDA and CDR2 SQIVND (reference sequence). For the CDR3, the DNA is TGTGCCAGTAGTGGCGGGATATCCTACGAGCAGTACTTC. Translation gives CASSGGISYEQYF.

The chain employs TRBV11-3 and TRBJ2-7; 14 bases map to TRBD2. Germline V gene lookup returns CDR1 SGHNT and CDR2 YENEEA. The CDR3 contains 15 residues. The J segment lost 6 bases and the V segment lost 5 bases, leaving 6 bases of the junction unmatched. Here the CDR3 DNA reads TGTGCCAGCAGCGCCCCGGGACTAGCGGGAGCCGAGCAGTACTTC. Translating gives CASSAPGLAGAEQYF.

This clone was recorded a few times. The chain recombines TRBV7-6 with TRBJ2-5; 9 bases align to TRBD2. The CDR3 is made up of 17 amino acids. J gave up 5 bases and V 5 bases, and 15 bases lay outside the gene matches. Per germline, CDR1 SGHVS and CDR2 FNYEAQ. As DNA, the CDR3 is TGTGCCAGCAGCCAGACGGGTAGCGGGGGCCCGTCGGAGACCCAGTACTTC. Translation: CASSQTGSGGPSETQYF.

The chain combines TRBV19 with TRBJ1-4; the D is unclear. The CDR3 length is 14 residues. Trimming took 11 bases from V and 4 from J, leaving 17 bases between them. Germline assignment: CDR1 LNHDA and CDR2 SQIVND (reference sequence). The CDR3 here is CASWNQARNEKLFF. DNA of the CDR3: TGTGCCTCCTGGAACCAGGCCCGTAATGAAAAACTGTTTTTT.

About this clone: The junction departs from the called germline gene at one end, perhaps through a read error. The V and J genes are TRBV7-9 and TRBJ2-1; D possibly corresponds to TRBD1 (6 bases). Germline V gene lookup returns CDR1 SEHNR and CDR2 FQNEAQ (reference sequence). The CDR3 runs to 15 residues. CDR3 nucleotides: TGTTCCAGCAGCTTAGGGGACACAGAGTGGCATGAGCAGTTCTTC. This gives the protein CSSSLGDTEWHEQFF.

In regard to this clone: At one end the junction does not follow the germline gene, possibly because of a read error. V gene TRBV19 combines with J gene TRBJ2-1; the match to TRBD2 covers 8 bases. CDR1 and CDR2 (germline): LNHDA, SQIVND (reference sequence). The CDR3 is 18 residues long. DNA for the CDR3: TGTGCCAGTAGTATTGGGGGTGAAGCGGGAGTGGCTTACAATAAGCAGTTCTTC. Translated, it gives CASSIGGEAGVAYNKQFF.

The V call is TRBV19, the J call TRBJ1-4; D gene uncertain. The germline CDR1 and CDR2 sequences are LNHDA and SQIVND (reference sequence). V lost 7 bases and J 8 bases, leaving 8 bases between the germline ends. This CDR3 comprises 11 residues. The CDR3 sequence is CASTLREKLFF. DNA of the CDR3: TGTGCCAGTACCCTCAGGGAAAAACTGTTTTTT.

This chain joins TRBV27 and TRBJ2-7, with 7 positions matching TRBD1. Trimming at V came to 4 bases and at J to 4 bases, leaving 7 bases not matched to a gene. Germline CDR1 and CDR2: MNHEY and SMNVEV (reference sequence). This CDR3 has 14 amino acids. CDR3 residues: CASSSSTGDYEQYF. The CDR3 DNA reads TGTGCCAGCAGTTCCTCCACAGGGGATTACGAGCAGTACTTC.

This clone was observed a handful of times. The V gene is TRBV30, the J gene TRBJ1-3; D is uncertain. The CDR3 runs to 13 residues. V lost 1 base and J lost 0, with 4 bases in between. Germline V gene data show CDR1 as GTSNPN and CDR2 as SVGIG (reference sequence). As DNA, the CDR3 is TGTGCCTGGAGTGGGAGCTCTGGAAACACCATATATTTT. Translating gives CAWSGSSGNTIYF.

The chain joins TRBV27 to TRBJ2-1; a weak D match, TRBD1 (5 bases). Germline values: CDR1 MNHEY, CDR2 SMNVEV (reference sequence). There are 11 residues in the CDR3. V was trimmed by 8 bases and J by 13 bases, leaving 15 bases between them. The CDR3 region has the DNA TGTGCCAGCCTGGACCGAACAGGACAGTTCTTC. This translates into CASLDRTGQFF.

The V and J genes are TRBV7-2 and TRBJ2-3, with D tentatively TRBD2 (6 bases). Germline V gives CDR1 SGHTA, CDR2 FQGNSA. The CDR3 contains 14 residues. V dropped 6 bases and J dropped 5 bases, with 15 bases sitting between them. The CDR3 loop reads CASSPGTSRDTQYF. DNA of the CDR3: TGTGCCAGCAGTCCCGGGACTTCCAGAGATACGCAGTATTTT.

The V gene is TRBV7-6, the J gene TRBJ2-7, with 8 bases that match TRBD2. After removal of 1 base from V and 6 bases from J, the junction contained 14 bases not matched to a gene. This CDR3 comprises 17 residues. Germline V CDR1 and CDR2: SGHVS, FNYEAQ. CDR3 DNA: TGTGCCAGCAGCTTAGTTCGAGGGGGTAGCGGGACATCCGAGCAGTACTTC. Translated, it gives CASSLVRGGSGTSEQYF.

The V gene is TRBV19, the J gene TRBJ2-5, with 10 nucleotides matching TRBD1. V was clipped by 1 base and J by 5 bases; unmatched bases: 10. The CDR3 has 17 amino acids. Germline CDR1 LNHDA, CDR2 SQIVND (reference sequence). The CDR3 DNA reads TGTGCCAGTAGTATAGTTAGACAGGGGGCGTTGAGGGAGACCCAGTACTTC. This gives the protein CASSIVRQGALRETQYF.

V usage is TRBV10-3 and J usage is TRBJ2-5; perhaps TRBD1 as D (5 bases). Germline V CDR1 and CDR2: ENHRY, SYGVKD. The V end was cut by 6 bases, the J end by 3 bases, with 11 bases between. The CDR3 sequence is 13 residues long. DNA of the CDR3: TGTGCCATCAGGGGGCGAGAGAAAGAGACCCAGTACTTC. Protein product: CAIRGREKETQYF.

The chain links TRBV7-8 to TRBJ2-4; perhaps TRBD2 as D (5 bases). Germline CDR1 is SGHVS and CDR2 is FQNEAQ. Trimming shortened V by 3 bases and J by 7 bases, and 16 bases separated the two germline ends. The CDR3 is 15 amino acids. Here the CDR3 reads CASSFPSDRGNIQYF. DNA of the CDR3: TGTGCCAGCAGCTTTCCTTCGGACCGAGGGAACATTCAGTACTTC.

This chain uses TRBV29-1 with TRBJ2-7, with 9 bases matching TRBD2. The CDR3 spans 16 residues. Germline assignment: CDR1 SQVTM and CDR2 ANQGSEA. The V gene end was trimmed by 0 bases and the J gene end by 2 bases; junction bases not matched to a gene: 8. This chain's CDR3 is CSVEDPMTSGPYEQYF. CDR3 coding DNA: TGCAGCGTTGAAGATCCGATGACTAGCGGACCCTACGAGCAGTACTTC.

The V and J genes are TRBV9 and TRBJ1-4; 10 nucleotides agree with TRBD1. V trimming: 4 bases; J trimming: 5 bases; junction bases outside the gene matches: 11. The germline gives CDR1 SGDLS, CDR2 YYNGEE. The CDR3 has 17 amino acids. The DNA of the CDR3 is TGTGCCAGCAGCCCACATAATCCGGGACAGGGGAATGAAAAACTGTTTTTT. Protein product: CASSPHNPGQGNEKLFF.